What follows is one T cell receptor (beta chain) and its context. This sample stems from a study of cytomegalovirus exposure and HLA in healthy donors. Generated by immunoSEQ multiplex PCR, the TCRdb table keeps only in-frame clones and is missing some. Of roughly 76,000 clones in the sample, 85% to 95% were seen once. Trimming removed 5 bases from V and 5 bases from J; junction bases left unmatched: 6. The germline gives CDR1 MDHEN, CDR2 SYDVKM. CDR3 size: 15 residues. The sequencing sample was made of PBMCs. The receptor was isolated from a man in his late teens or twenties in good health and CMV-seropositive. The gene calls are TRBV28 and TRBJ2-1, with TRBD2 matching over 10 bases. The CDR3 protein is CASSPLAGVHNEQFF. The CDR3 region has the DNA TGTGCCAGCAGTCCTCTAGCGGGAGTTCACAATGAGCAGTTCTTC.